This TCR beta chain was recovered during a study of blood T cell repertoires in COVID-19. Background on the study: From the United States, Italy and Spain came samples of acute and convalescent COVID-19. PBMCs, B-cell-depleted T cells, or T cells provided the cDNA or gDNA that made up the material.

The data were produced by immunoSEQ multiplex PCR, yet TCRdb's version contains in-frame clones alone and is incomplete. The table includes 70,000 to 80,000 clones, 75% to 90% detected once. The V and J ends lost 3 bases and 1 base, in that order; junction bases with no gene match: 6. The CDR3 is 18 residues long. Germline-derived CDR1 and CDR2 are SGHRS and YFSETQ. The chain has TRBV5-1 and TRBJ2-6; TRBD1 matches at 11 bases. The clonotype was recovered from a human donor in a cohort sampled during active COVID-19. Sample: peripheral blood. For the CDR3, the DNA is TGCGCCAGCAGCTCCGAGGACAGGGGGCTTTCTGGGGCCAACGTCCTGACTTTC. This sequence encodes CASSSEDRGLSGANVLTF.